The 18 T cell receptor beta chains below come from one sample, sequenced in a study of CD8+ T cells in alopecia areata. RNA, once extracted, was reverse transcribed into cDNA for use as the sequencing template. Produced via immunoSEQ multiplex PCR; TCRdb's table is partial and in-frame only. The table lists 150,000 to 160,000 clones, more than 45% of them singletons. Sequencing was performed on CD8+ T cells sorted from blood, taken at week 0. The receptor source for this set is a human donor with alopecia areata.

The chain carries TRBV7-9 and TRBJ2-2; D is unclear. The CDR3 has 13 residues. Germline V gene sequence: CDR1 SEHNR, CDR2 FQNEAQ (reference sequence). The V end lost 2 bases, the J end lost 4 bases, and 5 bases lay between the germline ends. The CDR3 spells CASSLSVTGELFF. The DNA of the CDR3 is TGTGCCAGCAGCTTATCTGTCACCGGGGAGCTGTTTTTT.

The chain links TRBV27 to TRBJ2-1; the D is unclear. The CDR3 consists of 16 residues. Germline loops: CDR1 MNHEY, CDR2 SMNVEV (reference sequence). V shed 1 base and J shed 3 bases, with 13 bases lying between them. CDR3 in DNA: TGTGCCAGCAGTTTATGGGCTAGAGGTAGCTACAATGAGCAGTTCTTC. Residues: CASSLWARGSYNEQFF.

This sequence joins TRBV15 and TRBJ2-6; D gene ambiguous. CDR3 length: 14 amino acids. V shed 1 base and J shed 1 base, with 2 bases lying between them. CDR1 and CDR2 (germline): LNHNV, YYDKDF (reference sequence). CDR3: CATSRGSGANVLTF. In DNA form, the CDR3 reads TGTGCCACCAGCAGAGGGTCTGGGGCCAACGTCCTGACTTTC.

This chain joins TRBV6-5 and TRBJ1-4; 8 bases line up with TRBD1. V shed 5 bases, J shed 8 bases, and the junction held 7 bases outside the gene matches. Germline CDR1 MNHEY, CDR2 SVGAGI. The length of the CDR3 is 14 residues. The CDR3 nucleotides are TGTGCCAGCAGTCATACAGGGGGAGAGGAAAAACTGTTTTTT. Protein product: CASSHTGGEEKLFF.

The V gene is TRBV29-1, the J gene TRBJ2-1, with 8 nucleotides matching TRBD1. CDR1 is SQVTM and CDR2 is ANQGSEA in the germline V gene. V was pared by 6 bases and J by 1 base, with 11 bases of the junction left unmatched. The CDR3 is made up of 16 amino acids. CDR3 DNA: TGCAGCGTCACACCCACGACAGGGGAATCCTACAATGAGCAGTTCTTC. The encoded protein is CSVTPTTGESYNEQFF.

This chain uses TRBV29-1 with TRBJ2-7; 8 bases match TRBD1. The CDR3 has 14 amino acids. Trimming at V came to 6 bases and at J to 4 bases, leaving 11 bases not matched to a gene. Germline V gives CDR1 SQVTM, CDR2 ANQGSEA. CDR3 bases: TGCAGCGTATCGGACAGGGATCCTCATTACGAGCAGTACTTC. It translates to CSVSDRDPHYEQYF.

The chain joins TRBV5-8 to TRBJ2-1; 8 nucleotides line up with TRBD2. V lost 5 bases to trimming and J lost 7 bases; unmatched junction nucleotides: 11. Germline V CDR1 and CDR2: SGHTS, YDEGEE. This CDR3 has 15 residues. CDR3 amino acids: CASSPGGGRWNEQFF. The DNA of the CDR3 is TGTGCCAGCAGTCCGGGGGGGGGCCGATGGAATGAGCAGTTCTTC.

This sequence joins TRBV14 and TRBJ2-6; no definite D call. The V and J ends lost 5 bases and 0 bases respectively, with 5 bases between them. Germline V gene sequence: CDR1 SGHDN, CDR2 FVKESK. This CDR3 spans 14 amino acids. The CDR3 DNA follows: TGTGCCAGCAGCTCCGACTCTGGGGCCAACGTCCTGACTTTC. This codes for CASSSDSGANVLTF.

This rearrangement joins TRBV10-2 to TRBJ1-5; maybe TRBD1 (5 bases). Trimming removed 3 bases at V and 7 bases at J, with 13 bases between. The germline gives CDR1 WSHSY, CDR2 SAAADI. This CDR3 is 14 amino acids long. CDR3 residues: CASSDQGSGQPQHF. Written as DNA, the CDR3 is TGCGCCAGCAGTGACCAGGGCAGTGGGCAGCCCCAGCATTTT.

This chain links TRBV7-2 with TRBJ2-6, with a possible D match to TRBD1 (6 bases). The V end was cut by 5 bases, the J end by 0 bases, with 20 bases between. Germline V gene lookup returns CDR1 SGHTA and CDR2 FQGNSA. The CDR3 is 19 amino acids. The CDR3 region is CASSPQVTRGTSGANVLTF. CDR3 sequence (DNA): TGTGCCAGCAGCCCCCAGGTGACCAGGGGCACCTCTGGGGCCAACGTCCTGACTTTC.

This sequence joins TRBV10-2 and TRBJ2-2; TRBD1 aligns across 8 bases. CDR3 length: 13 residues. Germline CDR1 is WSHSY and CDR2 is SAAADI. The ends lost 8 bases at V and 1 base at J; junction bases unmatched: 0. The CDR3 spells CASGTGNTGELFF. The CDR3 DNA is TGCGCCAGCGGGACAGGGAACACCGGGGAGCTGTTTTTT.

This clone occurred once. This rearrangement joins TRBV7-9 to TRBJ2-6, with D possibly being TRBD1 or TRBD2 (6 bases each). CDR1 is SEHNR and CDR2 is FQNEAQ in the germline V gene (reference sequence). The CDR3 runs to 16 residues. V was pared by 5 bases and J by 3 bases, with 14 bases between. The CDR3 bases are TGTGCCAGCAGCCTCTGGGGGGCGCTTGGGGCCAACGTCCTGACTTTC. The encoded protein is CASSLWGALGANVLTF. Full variable domain (outside the CDR3, taken from reference TRBV7-9 and TRBJ2-6): DTGVSQNPRHKITKRGQNVTFRCDPISEHNRLYWYRQTLGQGPEFLTYFQNEAQLEKSRLLSDRFSAERPKGSFSTLEIQRTEQGDSAMYLCASSLWGALGANVLTFGAGSRLTVL.

In the case of this clone: Compared with germline, one end of the junction differs, possibly owing to a read error. V and J are TRBV27 and TRBJ2-7, with a weak D call TRBD1 (6 bases). Germline V gene lookup returns CDR1 MNHEY and CDR2 SMNVEV (reference sequence). This CDR3 region has 13 residues. The CDR3 DNA sequence: TGTGCCAGCGGTTTGGACAGATTAAGGGAGCAGTACTTC. Its translation is CASGLDRLREQYF.

The chain links TRBV4-3 to TRBJ2-3; 9 bases are a match to TRBD1. CDR3 length: 14 residues. V trimming: 4 bases; J trimming: 6 bases; junction bases outside the gene matches: 5. The germline V gene encodes CDR1 LGHNA and CDR2 YSLEER. CDR3 nucleotides: TGCGCCAGCAGCCCGGACAGGGGAAGGGATACGCAGTATTTT. It specifies CASSPDRGRDTQYF.

Comment on this clone: A much larger clone sits a single nucleotide away, making a read error possible. This chain uses TRBV4-1 with TRBJ2-2, with 8 bases aligning to TRBD1. This CDR3 contains 16 residues. Trimming at V came to 0 bases and at J to 1 base, leaving 1 base not matched to a gene. Germline assignment: CDR1 MGHRA and CDR2 YSYEKL. The CDR3: CASSQDGTGNTGELFF. DNA for the CDR3: TGCGCCAGCAGCCAAGACGGGACAGGGAACACCGGGGAGCTGTTTTTT.

This sequence joins TRBV30 and TRBJ1-1; possible D gene TRBD1, 6 bases. Germline loops: CDR1 GTSNPN, CDR2 SVGIG (reference sequence). The V end was cut by 3 bases, the J end by 1 base, with 12 bases between. The CDR3 covers 14 residues. The CDR3: CAWSVGGTNTEAFF. The CDR3 bases are TGTGCCTGGAGCGTAGGGGGAACGAACACTGAAGCTTTCTTT.

In this sample, this clone turned up a few times. The chain links TRBV10-3 to TRBJ2-7; D remains unclear. CDR1 is ENHRY, CDR2 SYGVKD, per germline. The CDR3 contains 12 residues. V gave up 0 bases and J gave up 4 bases, with 4 bases separating them. CDR3: CAISESLYEQYF. CDR3 coding DNA: TGTGCCATCAGTGAGTCCCTATACGAGCAGTACTTC.

A single count supports this clone. The chain combines TRBV30 with TRBJ2-1; D is possibly TRBD1 (7 bases). Germline V lookup: CDR1 GTSNPN, CDR2 SVGIG (reference sequence). The CDR3 extends over 15 amino acids. The germline V and J ends were trimmed by 0 bases and 8 bases, with 17 bases remaining between them. Here the CDR3 DNA reads TGTGCCTGGAGTGTATCAGGGGGGCCGGTCGATGAGCAGTTCTTC. Its protein is CAWSVSGGPVDEQFF.